A single TCR beta chain is shown here with its context. One end of the junction does not line up with germline, which may come from a read error. This CDR3 is also generated by other DNA sequences in the sample. The sample is drawn from a study of shared clonotypes between healthy human individuals. Some clones are missing from TCRdb's copy, which holds only in-frame ones; the method was immunoSEQ multiplex PCR. The sample lists about 2 million clones, over 85% occurring once. This CDR3 region has 16 residues. Germline V lookup: CDR1 SGHTA, CDR2 FQGNSA. The naive CD8 subset, CD45RO-negative cells positively selected for CCR7, excluded terminally differentiated effector memory CD45RA+ cells.

The chain recombines TRBV7-2 with TRBJ2-7; tentatively, D is TRBD2 (5 bases). This sequence was found in a man between 18 and 29 years old in good health. Sequenced input: naive CD8+ T cells sorted from blood. The CDR3 DNA sequence: TGCGCCAGCAGCTCCAGACATGTCTTCGATTCGGGGGAGCAGTACTTC. Its translation is CASSSRHVFDSGEQYF.